These 31 T cell receptor beta chains share one sample of origin, sequenced in a study of blood T cell repertoires in COVID-19. Some clones are missing from TCRdb's copy, which holds only in-frame ones; the method was immunoSEQ multiplex PCR. There are a few hundred thousand clones in the sample; less than 90% occur only once, and about 4.9% lies in the top ten. The source material was peripheral blood. These receptors all stem from a man in his sixties who had recovered from COVID-19.

The chain links TRBV2 to TRBJ1-4; tentatively, D is TRBD1 (6 bases). Germline-derived CDR1 and CDR2 are SNHLY and FYNNEI. The CDR3 sequence is 15 residues long. CDR3 nucleotide sequence: TGTGCGGACAGCCCGGGGGGAACAACTAATGAAAAACTGTTTTTT. This encodes CADSPGGTTNEKLFF.

J is TRBJ2-1 and V is TRBV10-2, with TRBD2 matching 13 bases. V lost 10 bases, J lost 7 bases, and 7 bases stayed unmatched. The CDR3 has 14 residues. The germline V gene encodes CDR1 WSHSY and CDR2 SAAADI. The CDR3 here is CATLTSGGWNEQFF. The CDR3 DNA reads as TGCGCCACTTTGACTAGCGGGGGGTGGAATGAGCAGTTCTTC.

For this clone: Other DNA sequences in the sample encode the same CDR3. The chain joins TRBV28 to TRBJ1-1; D is ambiguous. Germline loops: CDR1 MDHEN, CDR2 SYDVKM. V lost 3 bases to trimming and J lost 3 bases, with 5 bases between them. The CDR3 length is 12 residues. As DNA, the CDR3 is TGTGCCAGCAGTTTCCCGTACACTGAAGCTTTCTTT. As protein: CASSFPYTEAFF. Full variable domain (missing parts from reference TRBV28 and TRBJ1-1): DVKVTQSSRYLVKRTGEKVFLECVQDMDHENMFWYRQDPGLGLRLIYFSYDVKMKEKGDIPEGYSVSREKKERFSLILESASTNQTSMYLCASSFPYTEAFFGQGTRLTVV.

The gene calls are TRBV4-2 and TRBJ2-6; D unclear. The V gene lost 1 base and the J gene lost 0 bases, with 10 bases spanning the gap. The CDR3 spans 17 residues. Germline V gene data show CDR1 as LGHNA and CDR2 as YNFKEQ. The CDR3 DNA sequence: TGTGCCAGCAGCCAAGCGTCAGTGAACTCTGGGGCCAACGTCCTGACTTTC. Its protein product is CASSQASVNSGANVLTF.

This clone was seen only a few times. The genes are TRBV7-2 and TRBJ2-5, with D unresolved. The germline gives CDR1 SGHTA, CDR2 FQGNSA. V lost 4 bases and J 4 bases, leaving 4 bases between the germline ends. This CDR3 has 11 residues. In nucleotides, the CDR3 is TGTGCCAGCAGCTCCTTAGAGACCCAGTACTTC. This codes for CASSSLETQYF.

V and J are TRBV11-2 and TRBJ1-1, with D possibly being TRBD1 (6 bases). Germline CDR1 and CDR2: SGHAT and FQNNGV. Trimming took 3 bases from V and 4 from J, leaving 15 bases between them. The CDR3 is 15 amino acids. CDR3 nucleotide sequence: TGTGCCAGCAGCTTTAACAGGGACCTGACCACTGAAGCTTTCTTT. Translated, it gives CASSFNRDLTTEAFF.

This clone occurred once. J is TRBJ2-5 and V is TRBV6-4; 7 positions match TRBD2. The CDR3 has 17 amino acids. V lost 5 bases, J lost 3 bases, and 15 bases stayed unmatched. In germline, CDR1 is MRHNA, CDR2 SNTAGT. The CDR3 DNA is TGTGCCAGCAGTTTACGTCTACCGCGGGGGAGCAAAGAGACCCAGTACTTC. Its translation: CASSLRLPRGSKETQYF.

The chain recombines TRBV5-1 with TRBJ2-7; D gene uncertain. CDR3 size: 15 residues. CDR1 and CDR2 from the germline V gene are SGHRS and YFSETQ. Trimming shortened V by 0 bases and J by 0 bases, and 10 bases separated the two germline ends. The CDR3 spells CASSLDTFVSYEQYF. CDR3 nucleotide sequence: TGCGCCAGCAGCTTGGACACCTTTGTCTCCTACGAGCAGTACTTC.

The chain is built from TRBV5-1 and TRBJ2-5, with D tentatively TRBD1 (5 bases). The V and J ends lost 4 bases and 3 bases respectively, with 16 bases between them. Germline V lookup: CDR1 SGHRS, CDR2 YFSETQ. The CDR3 has 15 residues. CDR3 residues: CASSRRQTPKETQYF. The DNA of the CDR3 is TGCGCCAGCAGCCGGCGACAGACCCCTAAAGAGACCCAGTACTTC.

The chain employs TRBV6-5 and TRBJ2-7; maybe TRBD1 (5 bases). V lost 10 bases and J lost 3, with 16 bases in between. This CDR3 is 13 amino acids long. Germline V gene sequence: CDR1 MNHEY, CDR2 SVGAGI. CDR3 amino acids: CATKRGSLYEQYF. The CDR3 DNA follows: TGTGCCACTAAAAGGGGTAGCCTCTACGAGCAGTACTTC.

This chain uses TRBV5-4 with TRBJ2-7, with TRBD2 matching 8 bases. The CDR3 length is 15 residues. V dropped 1 base and J dropped 0; count of bases not matched to a gene: 3. Germline V gene data show CDR1 as SGHNT and CDR2 as YYREEE (reference sequence). This CDR3 reads CASSLRGGPSYEQYF. The DNA for the CDR3 is TGTGCCAGCAGCTTGCGCGGGGGGCCCTCCTACGAGCAGTACTTC.

The chain uses TRBV15 and TRBJ2-5; TRBD1 aligns across 7 bases. The CDR3 has 14 residues. V lost 2 bases, J lost 2 bases, and 2 bases stayed unmatched. Germline V CDR1 and CDR2: LNHNV, YYDKDF (reference sequence). The CDR3 nucleotides are TGTGCCACCAGCAGACTACAGGGGCAAGAGACCCAGTACTTC. Protein product: CATSRLQGQETQYF. The whole variable domain, remainder taken from reference TRBV15 and TRBJ2-5, is DAMVIQNPRYQVTQFGKPVTLSCSQTLNHNVMYWYQQKSSQAPKLLFHYYDKDFNNEADTPDNFQSRRPNTSFCFLDIRSPGLGDTAMYLCATSRLQGQETQYFGPGTRLLVL.

This chain uses TRBV3-1 (or the pseudogene TRBV3-2) with TRBJ1-4, with a possible D match to TRBD1 (5 bases). Trimming took 4 bases from V and 0 from J, leaving 6 bases between them. In germline, CDR1 is LGHDT, CDR2 YNNKEL (reference sequence). This CDR3 has 14 residues. As DNA, the CDR3 is TGTGCCAGCAGCCCGACAGCAACTAATGAAAAACTGTTTTTT. It yields the protein CASSPTATNEKLFF.

The chain joins TRBV5-1 to TRBJ2-1; 8 nucleotides line up with TRBD1. This CDR3 has 15 residues. The V gene's germline CDR1 is SGHRS and CDR2 YFSETQ. Trimming cost V 0 bases and J 9 bases; bases outside gene matches: 8. CDR3: CASSLVGTGLSEQFF. In nucleotides, the CDR3 is TGCGCCAGCAGCTTGGTCGGGACAGGCCTTAGTGAGCAGTTCTTC.

The V gene is TRBV11-2, the J gene TRBJ2-7, with D perhaps matching TRBD1 (6 bases). CDR3 size: 14 residues. V gave up 5 bases and J gave up 6 bases, with 17 bases separating them. The germline gives CDR1 SGHAT, CDR2 FQNNGV. In nucleotides, the CDR3 is TGTGCCAGCAGCCCACGGACAGCCAGGTTCGAGCAGTACTTC. This codes for CASSPRTARFEQYF.

This chain connects TRBV11-2 to TRBJ1-3; 7 nucleotides match TRBD1. CDR1 SGHAT and CDR2 FQNNGV come from the germline V gene. This CDR3 region has 17 residues. Trimming removed 5 bases from V and 7 bases from J; junction bases left unmatched: 17. The DNA of the CDR3 is TGTGCCAGCAGCCTCACACGGGACAGTCGTTTGAGCAACACCATATATTTT. Amino acids: CASSLTRDSRLSNTIYF.

The rearrangement links TRBV6-5 to TRBJ2-7; TRBD2 matches 12 bases. Germline CDR1 MNHEY, CDR2 SVGAGI. V dropped 5 bases and J dropped 7; count of bases not matched to a gene: 6. CDR3 length: 14 amino acids. This chain's CDR3 is CASSRTSGTREQYF. The CDR3 DNA follows: TGTGCCAGCAGTAGGACTAGCGGGACCCGGGAGCAGTACTTC.

The rearrangement links TRBV7-3 to TRBJ2-1; 7 positions agree with TRBD1. CDR1 SGHTA and CDR2 FQGTGA come from the germline V gene. The CDR3 spans 16 residues. J lost 2 bases, V lost 4 bases, and 8 bases had no gene match. DNA of the CDR3: TGTGCCAGCAGCTCATCCGACAGGGTAGCCTACAATGAGCAGTTCTTC. Amino acid sequence: CASSSSDRVAYNEQFF.

This chain joins TRBV5-1 and TRBJ2-5; no reliable D call. Germline CDR1 reads SGHRS; CDR2 reads YFSETQ. V was clipped by 0 bases and J by 1 base, with 10 bases between them. This CDR3 has 15 residues. The CDR3 protein is CASSLGSATQETQYF. CDR3 sequence (DNA): TGCGCCAGCAGCTTGGGGTCAGCGACCCAAGAGACCCAGTACTTC.

The rearrangement joins TRBV5-1 to TRBJ2-7; 12 nucleotides agree with TRBD1. The length of the CDR3 is 15 residues. Per germline, CDR1 SGHRS and CDR2 YFSETQ. V dropped 2 bases and J dropped 7; count of bases not matched to a gene: 7. The CDR3 sequence is CASSFPGQGAREQYF. The CDR3 DNA is TGCGCCAGCAGCTTTCCGGGACAGGGGGCACGGGAGCAGTACTTC.

The CDR3 protein is CASKPGQGRHEQYF. The CDR3, as DNA: TGTGCCAGTAAACCGGGACAGGGGAGACACGAGCAGTACTTC. This sequence joins TRBV6-5 and TRBJ2-7; 10 bases are shared with TRBD1. Per germline, CDR1 MNHEY and CDR2 SVGAGI. V lost 9 bases to trimming and J lost 5 bases; unmatched junction nucleotides: 10. CDR3 length equals 14 residues.

The chain has TRBV20-1 and TRBJ2-7; D might be TRBD1 (5 bases). CDR3 length: 11 amino acids. V lost 5 bases, J lost 6 bases, and 11 bases lay in between. CDR1 and CDR2 from the germline V gene are DFQATT and SNEGSKA (reference sequence). CDR3 bases: TGCAGTGCTGGGGCTTGGGGCGAGCAGTACTTC. Residues: CSAGAWGEQYF.

V and J are TRBV2 and TRBJ1-3; 7 bases align to TRBD1. CDR1 is SNHLY, CDR2 FYNNEI, per germline. Trimming cost V 6 bases and J 0 bases; bases outside gene matches: 5. The length of the CDR3 is 15 residues. The CDR3 DNA reads TGTGCCAGCAGGGTTGGGACAGACTCTGGAAACACCATATATTTT. Translating gives CASRVGTDSGNTIYF.

The chain has TRBV6-1 and TRBJ2-1; the D gene is possibly TRBD2 (6 bases). V lost 2 bases, J lost 0 bases, and 11 bases lay in between. Per germline, CDR1 MNHNS and CDR2 SASEGT. The CDR3 runs 16 residues. CDR3 protein: CASSERGFASYNEQFF. CDR3 DNA: TGTGCCAGCAGTGAACGGGGGTTTGCCTCCTACAATGAGCAGTTCTTC.

V and J are TRBV28 and TRBJ2-7; TRBD2 agrees at 8 bases. Unmatched junction bases numbered 5, after V lost 7 bases and J lost 0 bases. Germline V CDR1 and CDR2: MDHEN, SYDVKM. This CDR3 contains 14 residues. The CDR3 region has the DNA TGTGCCAGCACTATAGCGGGGCGCTCCTACGAGCAGTACTTC. Translation: CASTIAGRSYEQYF.

The chain couples TRBV11-2 to TRBJ2-7; 10 bases are shared with TRBD2. The CDR3 is made up of 13 amino acids. With 5 bases clipped from V and 6 bases from J, the junction kept 4 bases outside the gene matches. Germline CDR1 SGHAT, CDR2 FQNNGV. CDR3 residues: CASSPSGRGEQYF. CDR3 DNA sequence: TGTGCCAGCAGCCCTAGCGGGAGAGGCGAGCAGTACTTC.

The V call is TRBV7-8, the J call TRBJ2-5; maybe TRBD1 (5 bases). The germline CDR1 and CDR2 sequences are SGHVS and FQNEAQ. The CDR3 runs 14 residues. With 2 bases removed from V and 5 bases from J, the gap between germline ends came to 12 bases. CDR3 amino acids: CASSLRGPRETQYF. CDR3 DNA sequence: TGTGCCAGCAGCTTAAGGGGTCCACGGGAGACCCAGTACTTC.

V and J are TRBV27 and TRBJ2-2; tentative D call: TRBD1 (6 bases). V lost 4 bases, J lost 1 base, and 10 bases lay in between. Germline assignment: CDR1 MNHEY and CDR2 SMNVEV (reference sequence). The CDR3 is 15 residues long. The CDR3 region is CASSWDNQNTGELFF. DNA of the CDR3: TGTGCCAGCAGTTGGGACAACCAGAACACCGGGGAGCTGTTTTTT.

The rearrangement uses TRBV28 and TRBJ1-1; 8 nucleotides align to TRBD1. Trimming at V came to 6 bases and at J to 2 bases, leaving 2 bases not matched to a gene. From germline, CDR1 is MDHEN and CDR2 SYDVKM. CDR3 length: 13 residues. CDR3 amino acids: CASRGQVNTEAFF. CDR3 coding DNA: TGTGCCAGCAGGGGACAGGTAAACACTGAAGCTTTCTTT.

The rearrangement links TRBV19 to TRBJ2-5, with D possibly matching TRBD1 (6 bases). This CDR3 is built from 14 residues. Per germline, CDR1 LNHDA and CDR2 SQIVND (reference sequence). V was clipped by 0 bases and J by 5 bases, with 10 bases between them. Here the CDR3 reads CASSIEWGRETQYF. For the CDR3, the DNA is TGTGCCAGTAGTATAGAATGGGGGCGGGAGACCCAGTACTTC.

This clone showed up just a few times. This chain joins TRBV28 and TRBJ1-5; the match to TRBD1 covers 10 bases. The CDR3 is made up of 18 amino acids. Trimming removed 3 bases from V and 2 bases from J; junction bases left unmatched: 10. In germline, CDR1 is MDHEN, CDR2 SYDVKM. The CDR3 reads CASSFQTGGLFGNQPQHF. As DNA, the CDR3 is TGTGCCAGCAGTTTCCAGACAGGGGGCCTCTTTGGCAATCAGCCCCAGCATTTT. Together with reference TRBV28 and TRBJ1-5, the CDR3 gives the full variable domain: DVKVTQSSRYLVKRTGEKVFLECVQDMDHENMFWYRQDPGLGLRLIYFSYDVKMKEKGDIPEGYSVSREKKERFSLILESASTNQTSMYLCASSFQTGGLFGNQPQHFGDGTRLSIL.